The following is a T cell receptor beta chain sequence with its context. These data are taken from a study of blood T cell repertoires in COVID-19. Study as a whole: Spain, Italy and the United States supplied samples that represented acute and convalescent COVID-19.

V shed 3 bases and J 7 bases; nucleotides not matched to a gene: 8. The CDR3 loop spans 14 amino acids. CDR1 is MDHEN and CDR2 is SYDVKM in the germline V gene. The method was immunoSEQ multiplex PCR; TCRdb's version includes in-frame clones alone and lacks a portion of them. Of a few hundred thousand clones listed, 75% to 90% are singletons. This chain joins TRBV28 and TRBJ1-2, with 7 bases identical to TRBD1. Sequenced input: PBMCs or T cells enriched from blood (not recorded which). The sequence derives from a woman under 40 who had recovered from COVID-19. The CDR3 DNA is TGTGCCAGCAGTTTCCTAGACAGGGTTTTTGGCTACACCTTC. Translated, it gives CASSFLDRVFGYTF.